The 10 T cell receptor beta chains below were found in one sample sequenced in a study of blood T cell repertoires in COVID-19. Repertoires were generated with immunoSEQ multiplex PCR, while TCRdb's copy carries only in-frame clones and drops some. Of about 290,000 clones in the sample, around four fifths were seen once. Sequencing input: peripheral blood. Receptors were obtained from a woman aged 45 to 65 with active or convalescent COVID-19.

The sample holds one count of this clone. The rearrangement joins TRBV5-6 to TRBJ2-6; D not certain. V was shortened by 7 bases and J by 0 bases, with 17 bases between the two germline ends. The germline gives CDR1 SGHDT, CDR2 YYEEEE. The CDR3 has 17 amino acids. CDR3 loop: CASDGLGSYSGANVLTF. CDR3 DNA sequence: TGTGCCAGCGATGGGCTCGGTTCTTACTCTGGGGCCAACGTCCTGACTTTC.

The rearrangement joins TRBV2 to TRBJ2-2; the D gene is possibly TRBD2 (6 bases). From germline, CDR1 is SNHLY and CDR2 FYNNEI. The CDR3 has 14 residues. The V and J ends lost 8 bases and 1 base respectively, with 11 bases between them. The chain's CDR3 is CASGRQGNTGELFF. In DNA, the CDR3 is TGTGCCAGCGGGAGGCAGGGGAACACCGGGGAGCTGTTTTTT.

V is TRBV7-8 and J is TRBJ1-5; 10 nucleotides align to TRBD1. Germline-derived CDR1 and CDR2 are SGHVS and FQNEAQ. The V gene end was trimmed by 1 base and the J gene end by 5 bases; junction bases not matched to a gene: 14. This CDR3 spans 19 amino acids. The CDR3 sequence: CASSLGRWIRDRGDQPQHF. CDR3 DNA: TGTGCCAGCAGCTTAGGTCGGTGGATCCGGGACAGGGGCGATCAGCCCCAGCATTTT.

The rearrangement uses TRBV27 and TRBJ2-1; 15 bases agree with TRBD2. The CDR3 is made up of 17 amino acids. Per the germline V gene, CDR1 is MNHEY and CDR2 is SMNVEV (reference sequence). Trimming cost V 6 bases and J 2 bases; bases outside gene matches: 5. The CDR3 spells CASRSGLAGGPYNEQFF. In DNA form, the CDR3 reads TGTGCCAGCAGATCGGGACTAGCGGGAGGTCCCTACAATGAGCAGTTCTTC.

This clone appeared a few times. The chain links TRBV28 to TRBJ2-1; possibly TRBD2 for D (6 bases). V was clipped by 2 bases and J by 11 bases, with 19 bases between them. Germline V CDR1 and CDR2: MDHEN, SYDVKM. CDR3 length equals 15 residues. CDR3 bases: TGTGCCAGCAGTTTAATTGGCGGGATGACGGGAAAGCAGTTCTTC. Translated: CASSLIGGMTGKQFF.

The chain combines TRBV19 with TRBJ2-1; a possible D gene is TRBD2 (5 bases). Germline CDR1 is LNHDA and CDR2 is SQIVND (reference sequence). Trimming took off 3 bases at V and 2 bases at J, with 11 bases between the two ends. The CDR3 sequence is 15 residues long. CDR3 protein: CASSIERSTYNEQFF. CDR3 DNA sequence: TGTGCCAGTAGTATCGAGCGGTCTACCTACAATGAGCAGTTCTTC. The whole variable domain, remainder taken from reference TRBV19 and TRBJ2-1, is DGGITQSPKYLFRKEGQNVTLSCEQNLNHDAMYWYRQDPGQGLRLIYYSQIVNDFQKGDIAEGYSVSREKKESFPLTVTSAQKNPTAFYLCASSIERSTYNEQFFGPGTRLTVL.

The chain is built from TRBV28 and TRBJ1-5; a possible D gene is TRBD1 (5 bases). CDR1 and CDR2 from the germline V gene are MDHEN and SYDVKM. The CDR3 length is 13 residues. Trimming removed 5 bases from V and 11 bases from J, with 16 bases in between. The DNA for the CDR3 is TGTGCCAGCAGTCCCACGGGGACTCTAGCCCAGCATTTT. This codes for CASSPTGTLAQHF.

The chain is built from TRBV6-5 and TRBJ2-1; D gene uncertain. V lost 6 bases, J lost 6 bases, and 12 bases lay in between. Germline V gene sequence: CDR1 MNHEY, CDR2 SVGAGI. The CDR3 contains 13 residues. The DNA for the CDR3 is TGTGCCAGCAGGGCCCTCGTTACCAATGAGCAGTTCTTC. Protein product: CASRALVTNEQFF.

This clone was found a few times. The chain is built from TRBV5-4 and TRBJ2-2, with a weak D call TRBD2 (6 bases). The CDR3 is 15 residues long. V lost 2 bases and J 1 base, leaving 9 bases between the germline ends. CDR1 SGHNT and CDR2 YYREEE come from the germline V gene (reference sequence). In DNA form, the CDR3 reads TGTGCCAGCAGCTTCGGGGGTAGGAACACCGGGGAGCTGTTTTTT. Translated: CASSFGGRNTGELFF.

The DNA for the CDR3 is TGTGCCACCAGCAGAGATGCGATCGGTACGCAGTATTTT. Its translation: CATSRDAIGTQYF. The chain recombines TRBV15 with TRBJ2-3; no clear D gene. The length of the CDR3 is 13 residues. The germline V gene has CDR1 LNHNV and CDR2 YYDKDF (reference sequence). Trimming shortened V by 0 bases and J by 8 bases, and 9 bases separated the two germline ends.